The rows below give T cell receptor beta chains drawn from one sample of a study of CD8 T cells in ankylosing spondylitis. Each CDR3 protein is one row after TCRdb ran MiXCR on the 5' RACE reads. Found here are hundreds of thousands of distinct CDR3 sequences, 12% of them singletons; the top ten hold 0.51%. The specimen was blood, either unsorted or a sorted T cell fraction (not recorded which). All receptors come from a male donor with ankylosing spondylitis. The CDR3 runs from the conserved cysteine through the conserved F or W. Each record gives: D gene, J gene, V gene, clone size, CDR3 DNA, CDR3 protein. A D gene is named only where the DNA matches it firmly. Not all rows give a size; the values are once, few, many and, for expanded clones, a class.

d_call: NA
j_call: TRBJ2-1
v_call: TRBV5-5
clone_size: many
cdr3_nt: TGTGCCAGCAGCTTGGCCACGGGGACTCCTTGGAATGAGCAGTTCTTC
cdr3_aa: CASSLATGTPWNEQFF

d_call: NA
j_call: TRBJ2-5
v_call: TRBV12-3/TRBV12-4
clone_size: few
cdr3_nt: TGTGCCAGCAGTTTAGCGTTAGGGGGAAGTGGAAAGACCCAGTACTTC
cdr3_aa: CASSLALGGSGKTQYF

d_call: NA
j_call: TRBJ2-2
v_call: TRBV28
clone_size: NA
cdr3_nt: TGTGCCAGCAGTTTCCTAGGCAGGACCAAGCACACCGGGGAGCTGTTTTTT
cdr3_aa: CASSFLGRTKHTGELFF

d_call: NA
j_call: TRBJ1-4
v_call: TRBV10-3
clone_size: NA
cdr3_nt: TGTGCCATCAGTGAGGGAGGGCCCTCTAAAAAACTGTTTTTT
cdr3_aa: CAISEGGPSKKLFF

d_call: NA
j_call: TRBJ1-5
v_call: TRBV20-1
clone_size: NA
cdr3_nt: TGCAGTGCTGATATTACAGGGAATCAGCCCCAGCATTTT
cdr3_aa: CSADITGNQPQHF

d_call: NA
j_call: TRBJ2-2
v_call: TRBV15
clone_size: few
cdr3_nt: TGTGCCACCAGGCCGGGAACCCAAACCGGGGAGCTGTTTTTT
cdr3_aa: CATRPGTQTGELFF

d_call: NA
j_call: TRBJ2-3
v_call: TRBV7-2
clone_size: NA
cdr3_nt: TGTGCCAGCAGCTTAGTTACCAGCTCGAGCACAGATACGCAGTATTTT
cdr3_aa: CASSLVTSSSTDTQYF

d_call: TRBD2
j_call: TRBJ2-1
v_call: TRBV7-9
clone_size: NA
cdr3_nt: TGTGCCAGCAGCCGATGGGACTATTCCAATGAGCAGTTCTTC
cdr3_aa: CASSRWDYSNEQFF

d_call: TRBD2
j_call: TRBJ2-5
v_call: TRBV5-6
clone_size: few
cdr3_nt: TGTGCCAGCAGTAAGCTAGCGGGGGAGGAGACCCAGTACTTC
cdr3_aa: CASSKLAGEETQYF

d_call: NA
j_call: TRBJ2-5
v_call: TRBV12-3/TRBV12-4
clone_size: few
cdr3_nt: TGTGCCAGCAGTTTTCGCCATGAGACCCAGTACTTC
cdr3_aa: CASSFRHETQYF

d_call: TRBD2
j_call: TRBJ2-1
v_call: TRBV7-2
clone_size: few
cdr3_nt: TGTGCCAGCAGCTTAGCCGTCTGGCGGGAGGGTGATGAGCAGTTCTTC
cdr3_aa: CASSLAVWREGDEQFF

d_call: NA
j_call: TRBJ1-2
v_call: TRBV6-5
clone_size: many
cdr3_nt: TGTGCCAGCAGTTACTCGAGTAATAGGGGAGGCTACACCTTC
cdr3_aa: CASSYSSNRGGYTF

d_call: NA
j_call: TRBJ2-2
v_call: TRBV12-3/TRBV12-4
clone_size: NA
cdr3_nt: TGTGCCAGCAGGGGGAGCCCCGGAACCGGGGAGCTGTTTTTT
cdr3_aa: CASRGSPGTGELFF

d_call: NA
j_call: TRBJ1-1
v_call: TRBV20-1
clone_size: many
cdr3_nt: TGCAGTGCTCCCTACACCAACACTGAAGCTTTCTTT
cdr3_aa: CSAPYTNTEAFF

d_call: TRBD1
j_call: TRBJ2-1
v_call: TRBV24-1
clone_size: few
cdr3_nt: TGTGCCACCAGTGGCCATCCGGGACAGGGGTCGGACAATGAGCAGTTCTTC
cdr3_aa: CATSGHPGQGSDNEQFF

d_call: TRBD1
j_call: TRBJ2-1
v_call: TRBV4-1
clone_size: NA
cdr3_nt: TGCGCCAGCAGCCAAGATAAAGATCAGAACAGGGGGTATGAGCAGTTCTTC
cdr3_aa: CASSQDKDQNRGYEQFF

d_call: NA
j_call: TRBJ2-7
v_call: TRBV29-1
clone_size: few
cdr3_nt: TGCAGCGTCTTCAGGGAGTACGAGCAGTACTTC
cdr3_aa: CSVFREYEQYF

d_call: NA
j_call: TRBJ2-7
v_call: TRBV5-1
clone_size: NA
cdr3_nt: TGCGCCAGCAGCTTCACAGGGGACTCAAGCTCCTACGAGCAGTACTTC
cdr3_aa: CASSFTGDSSSYEQYF

d_call: NA
j_call: TRBJ2-7
v_call: TRBV4-1
clone_size: NA
cdr3_nt: TGCGCCAGCAGCCAGTGGCCGGGGCGAACCTACGAGCAGTACTTC
cdr3_aa: CASSQWPGRTYEQYF

d_call: NA
j_call: TRBJ1-1
v_call: TRBV7-2
clone_size: NA
cdr3_nt: TGTGCCAGCAGCTTTTGGGCGGAGGCTGAAGCTTTCTTT
cdr3_aa: CASSFWAEAEAFF

d_call: NA
j_call: TRBJ1-1
v_call: TRBV19
clone_size: NA
cdr3_nt: TGTGCCAGTAGTCCGGACAGTGGCGGAACTGAAGCTTTCTTT
cdr3_aa: CASSPDSGGTEAFF

d_call: TRBD2
j_call: TRBJ2-7
v_call: TRBV20-1
clone_size: NA
cdr3_nt: TGCAGTGCTTCTCACCCCTCTAGCGGGGGGGACGAGCAGTACTTC
cdr3_aa: CSASHPSSGGDEQYF

d_call: TRBD1
j_call: TRBJ2-1
v_call: TRBV20-1
clone_size: few
cdr3_nt: TGCAGTGCTAGGGAGTGGGACAGGGGTGATTTATGGGAGCAGTTCTTC
cdr3_aa: CSAREWDRGDLWEQFF

d_call: NA
j_call: TRBJ2-3
v_call: TRBV6-1
clone_size: NA
cdr3_nt: TGTGCCAGCAGAAGACGATTTCTAGCAGATACGCAGTATTTT
cdr3_aa: CASRRRFLADTQYF

d_call: TRBD2
j_call: TRBJ2-7
v_call: TRBV7-2
clone_size: NA
cdr3_nt: TGTGCCAGCAGCGCCCGGGGGGGGACCGTCTACGAGCAGTACTTC
cdr3_aa: CASSARGGTVYEQYF

d_call: TRBD1
j_call: TRBJ1-4
v_call: TRBV6-5
clone_size: NA
cdr3_nt: TGTGCCAGCAGTTTCGCCTATCTCACAGGGGCAGTGAATGAAAAACTGTTTTTT
cdr3_aa: CASSFAYLTGAVNEKLFF

d_call: TRBD1
j_call: TRBJ1-1
v_call: TRBV9
clone_size: NA
cdr3_nt: TGTGCCAGCAGCGTAGGTTGGGACAGCAGGGGTGGGGAAGCTTTCTTT
cdr3_aa: CASSVGWDSRGGEAFF

d_call: NA
j_call: TRBJ1-1
v_call: TRBV29-1
clone_size: NA
cdr3_nt: TGCAGCGTTCGTGTTATGAACACTGAAGCTTTCTTT
cdr3_aa: CSVRVMNTEAFF

d_call: NA
j_call: TRBJ2-1
v_call: TRBV27
clone_size: many
cdr3_nt: TGTGCCAGCAGTTTATCGGCCCCCTACCCGGGATCCTACAATGAGCAGTTCTTC
cdr3_aa: CASSLSAPYPGSYNEQFF

d_call: TRBD1
j_call: TRBJ2-1
v_call: TRBV4-2
clone_size: few
cdr3_nt: TGTGCCAGCAGCCCCTGGGCCGGGACAGGTGTAAATGAGCAGTTCTTC
cdr3_aa: CASSPWAGTGVNEQFF

d_call: TRBD1
j_call: TRBJ2-7
v_call: TRBV7-2
clone_size: NA
cdr3_nt: TGTGCCAGCAGCCGTGACAGGGATGTTGAGCAGTACTTC
cdr3_aa: CASSRDRDVEQYF

d_call: TRBD1
j_call: TRBJ2-6
v_call: TRBV7-2
clone_size: NA
cdr3_nt: TGTGCCAGCAGCTTAGGACAGGGGAGAACTGGGGCCAACGTCCTGACTTTC
cdr3_aa: CASSLGQGRTGANVLTF

d_call: TRBD2
j_call: TRBJ2-1
v_call: TRBV9
clone_size: few
cdr3_nt: TGTGCCAGCAGCGTAGTGCGGGGGGGCCAATATGAGCAGTTCTTC
cdr3_aa: CASSVVRGGQYEQFF

d_call: NA
j_call: TRBJ2-5
v_call: TRBV20-1
clone_size: NA
cdr3_nt: TGCAGTGCAGATTACCAAGAGACCCAGTACTTC
cdr3_aa: CSADYQETQYF

d_call: NA
j_call: TRBJ1-2
v_call: TRBV10-3
clone_size: NA
cdr3_nt: TGTGCCATCAGCTCCAACAGGGACGGCTACACCTTC
cdr3_aa: CAISSNRDGYTF

d_call: TRBD2
j_call: TRBJ2-7
v_call: TRBV20-1
clone_size: few
cdr3_nt: TGCAGTGCTAGAGATCGGGAGGGGTGGTCGATCGAGCAGTACTTC
cdr3_aa: CSARDREGWSIEQYF

d_call: NA
j_call: TRBJ1-1
v_call: TRBV10-3
clone_size: few
cdr3_nt: TGTGCCATCAGACTATCCGGGACTGAGAACACTGAAGCTTTCTTT
cdr3_aa: CAIRLSGTENTEAFF

d_call: TRBD2
j_call: TRBJ2-1
v_call: TRBV5-1
clone_size: few
cdr3_nt: TGCGCCAGCAGCTTGGCTAGCGGGGGACGTTACAATGAGCAGTTCTTC
cdr3_aa: CASSLASGGRYNEQFF

d_call: TRBD1
j_call: TRBJ1-1
v_call: TRBV5-1
clone_size: many
cdr3_nt: TGCGCCAGCAGTTTCCGACAGGGATCAGGCACTGAAGCTTTCTTT
cdr3_aa: CASSFRQGSGTEAFF

d_call: NA
j_call: TRBJ2-1
v_call: TRBV7-2
clone_size: NA
cdr3_nt: TGTGCCAGCAGCTTAGATGGGACTCTAGCTCGTGAGCAGTTCTTC
cdr3_aa: CASSLDGTLAREQFF

d_call: TRBD2
j_call: TRBJ2-1
v_call: TRBV12-3/TRBV12-4
clone_size: many
cdr3_nt: TGTGCCAGCAGCAGGACTAGCGGGACACCCGATGAGCAGTTCTTC
cdr3_aa: CASSRTSGTPDEQFF

d_call: NA
j_call: TRBJ2-5
v_call: TRBV20-1
clone_size: NA
cdr3_nt: TGCAGTGCCCCTAAGGCGGGACGAGAGACCCAGTACTTC
cdr3_aa: CSAPKAGRETQYF

d_call: NA
j_call: TRBJ2-2
v_call: TRBV5-1
clone_size: many
cdr3_nt: TGCGCCAGCAGCTTAGAGCCGACCGGGGAGCTGTTTTTT
cdr3_aa: CASSLEPTGELFF

d_call: NA
j_call: TRBJ1-5
v_call: TRBV20-1
clone_size: NA
cdr3_nt: TGCAGTGCAACCCGGGGCGGCCCCAATCAGCCCCAGCATTTT
cdr3_aa: CSATRGGPNQPQHF